This T cell receptor beta chain derives from a study of T-cell reconstitution after alpha-beta-depleted transplantation in children. Germline V gene data show CDR1 as SEHNR and CDR2 as FQNEAQ (reference sequence). Deletions cut 6 bases from V and 3 bases from J, with 11 bases between. CDR3 length equals 13 residues. Using unique molecular identifiers, the investigators prepared the TCRbeta library. A single record per CDR3 protein comes from TCRdb applying MiXCR to the PCR reads. The sample comprises 500,000 to 750,000 distinct CDR3 sequences, 10% to 15% of which are singletons, and about 2.2% rests with the top ten. In its sample, this clonotype was seen a few times.

The chain joins TRBV7-9 to TRBJ1-2, with D perhaps matching TRBD1 (5 bases). This receptor was taken from a male patient between 10 and 17 years old who had a stem cell transplant for acute myeloid leukemia, so the T cells may come from the graft donor. This specimen was PBMCs, mostly from graft donor cells, taken 360 days after TCRalphabeta/CD19-depleted stem cell transplant. The CDR3 DNA follows: TGTGCCAGCAGGATGGGGGTATACTATGGCTACACCTTC. The encoded protein is CASRMGVYYGYTF.